These 19 T cell receptor beta chains were sequenced from one sample in a study of cytotoxic CD8 clonotypes in ibrutinib-treated CLL. Method: immunoSEQ multiplex PCR; TCRdb's copy keeps in-frame clones and lacks some. The sample has about 160,000 clones, around 84% seen once. The sequencing here drew on PBMCs, taken after 12 months of ibrutinib treatment. Source of these receptors: a human donor with chronic lymphocytic leukemia.

The gene calls are TRBV7-9 and TRBJ1-5; TRBD1 matches 7 bases. CDR3 length: 18 amino acids. J was trimmed by 1 base and V by 4 bases; bases with no gene match: 13. Germline V CDR1 and CDR2: SEHNR, FQNEAQ (reference sequence). The CDR3 loop reads CASSSTGNGVLSNQPQHF. In nucleotides, the CDR3 is TGTGCCAGCAGCTCGACAGGGAATGGGGTTTTGAGCAATCAGCCCCAGCATTTT.

The chain carries TRBV5-1 and TRBJ2-7; D is possibly TRBD1 (6 bases). The CDR3 length is 15 residues. V lost 4 bases and J lost 3, with 17 bases in between. The germline gives CDR1 SGHRS, CDR2 YFSETQ. Here the CDR3 DNA reads TGCGCCAGCAGCAATCACAGGGCCTTTAACTACGAGCAGTACTTC. Encoded protein: CASSNHRAFNYEQYF.

This chain connects TRBV18 to TRBJ2-2, with D uncertain. V shed 3 bases and J shed 7 bases, with 18 bases lying between them. This CDR3 is built from 16 residues. CDR1 is KGHSH and CDR2 is LQKENI in the germline V gene. In DNA form, the CDR3 reads TGTGCCAGCTCACCTATCCGGGCGAGGAGTGGCGGGGAGCTGTTTTTT. Its translation: CASSPIRARSGGELFF.

This rearrangement joins TRBV18 to TRBJ2-7; weak D call: TRBD1 (5 bases). The V end lost 3 bases, the J end lost 2 bases, and 11 bases lay between the germline ends. The germline gives CDR1 KGHSH, CDR2 LQKENI. This CDR3 has 14 amino acids. CDR3 amino acids: CASSPTAGPYEQYF. Here the CDR3 DNA reads TGTGCCAGCTCACCGACAGCCGGGCCCTACGAGCAGTACTTC.

This CDR3 reads CASDRDGLYNEQFF. In nucleotides, the CDR3 is TGTGCCAGCGACAGGGACGGGCTGTACAATGAGCAGTTCTTC. This chain uses TRBV9 with TRBJ2-1, with 7 positions matching TRBD1. CDR1 is SGDLS, CDR2 YYNGEE, per germline. This CDR3 is 14 amino acids long. With 7 bases clipped from V and 4 bases from J, the junction kept 8 bases outside the gene matches.

As to this clone: A junction end diverges from the germline sequence, so it may reflect a read error. The genes are TRBV5-4 and TRBJ2-1; D gene ambiguous. Germline loops: CDR1 SGHNT, CDR2 YYREEE (reference sequence). CDR3 size: 12 residues. The CDR3 reads CASSLELSYKIF. In DNA, the CDR3 is TGTGCCAGCAGCTTGGAATTGAGTTACAAGATCTTC.

The rearrangement links TRBV12-5 to TRBJ1-2; 8 bases are shared with TRBD1. Germline V gene lookup returns CDR1 LGHNT and CDR2 FRNRAP. The length of the CDR3 is 15 residues. The V gene end was trimmed by 7 bases and the J gene end by 6 bases; junction bases not matched to a gene: 13. Here the CDR3 reads CASAYGVTGGDGYTF. Written as DNA, the CDR3 is TGTGCTAGTGCTTATGGCGTCACAGGGGGAGATGGCTACACCTTC.

Here the CDR3 DNA reads TGCGCCAGCGGGAGGGACACTGGGCGACATGAGCAGTTCTTC. It encodes CASGRDTGRHEQFF. This chain connects TRBV10-2 to TRBJ2-1; a possible D gene is TRBD2 (7 bases). The V end lost 8 bases, the J end lost 8 bases, and 19 bases lay between the germline ends. Per germline, CDR1 WSHSY and CDR2 SAAADI. This CDR3 is built from 14 residues.

This chain joins TRBV15 and TRBJ1-1; no definite D call. From germline, CDR1 is LNHNV and CDR2 YYDKDF (reference sequence). The germline V and J ends were trimmed by 0 bases and 7 bases, with 9 bases remaining between them. The CDR3 has 13 residues. The chain's CDR3 is CATSRDWSYEAFF. The CDR3 DNA reads TGTGCCACCAGCAGAGATTGGAGCTATGAAGCTTTCTTT. Using reference TRBV15 and TRBJ1-1 for the parts outside the CDR3, the full variable domain is DAMVIQNPRYQVTQFGKPVTLSCSQTLNHNVMYWYQQKSSQAPKLLFHYYDKDFNNEADTPDNFQSRRPNTSFCFLDIRSPGLGDTAMYLCATSRDWSYEAFFGQGTRLTVV.

CDR3 nucleotide sequence: TGTGCCAACAAGGGACCGGACAGTTTATCTCAAGCTTTCTTT. As protein: CANKGPDSLSQAFF. The chain carries TRBV28 and TRBJ1-1; a weak D match, TRBD1 (6 bases). Germline V lookup: CDR1 MDHEN, CDR2 SYDVKM. The CDR3 has 14 amino acids. Between the trimmed V and J ends, which lost 10 bases and 9 bases, there was a span of 24 bases. The full variable domain, completed using reference TRBV28 and TRBJ1-1, is DVKVTQSSRYLVKRTGEKVFLECVQDMDHENMFWYRQDPGLGLRLIYFSYDVKMKEKGDIPEGYSVSREKKERFSLILESASTNQTSMYLCANKGPDSLSQAFFGQGTRLTVV.

The rearrangement joins TRBV7-2 to TRBJ2-1, with D hard to call. The CDR3 covers 11 residues. V lost 5 bases and J lost 10, with 9 bases in between. CDR1 is SGHTA and CDR2 is FQGNSA in the germline V gene. Here the CDR3 reads CASSLVGEQFF. The CDR3 nucleotides read TGTGCCAGCAGCCTCGTCGGAGAGCAGTTCTTC. Supplemented by reference TRBV7-2 and TRBJ2-1, the full variable domain reads GAGVSQSPSNKVTEKGKDVELRCDPISGHTALYWYRQSLGQGLEFLIYFQGNSAPDKSGLPSDRFSAERTGGSVSTLTIQRTQQEDSAVYLCASSLVGEQFFGPGTRLTVL.

This chain connects TRBV6-5 to TRBJ1-2, with D possibly matching TRBD1 (5 bases). Germline V gene data show CDR1 as MNHEY and CDR2 as SVGAGI. The CDR3 runs 12 residues. V lost 9 bases and J lost 0, with 8 bases in between. The CDR3 DNA sequence: TGTGCCAGTCAGGGAGCTAACTATGGCTACACCTTC. Translated, it gives CASQGANYGYTF.

This chain uses TRBV21-1 with TRBJ2-3; the D call of TRBD1 is as the table states it, not checked on the DNA. TRBV21-1 is a pseudogene. This CDR3 has 20 residues. The CDR3 is CASSTRLPKGVDALTDTQYF. CDR3 nucleotides: TGTGCCAGCAGCACCCGATTACCCAAGGGGGTGGACGCCCTCACAGATACGCAGTATTTT.

V usage is TRBV6-1 and J usage is TRBJ2-5, with D perhaps matching TRBD1 (6 bases). The CDR3 is 15 amino acids. Trimming removed 6 bases from V and 2 bases from J, with 16 bases in between. In germline, CDR1 is MNHNS, CDR2 SASEGT. The chain's CDR3 is CASSPDRTIQETQYF. CDR3 in DNA: TGTGCCAGCAGCCCAGACAGGACCATTCAAGAGACCCAGTACTTC.

In its sample, this clone was seen once. The V call is TRBV18, the J call TRBJ2-7, with 7 positions matching TRBD2. This CDR3 has 13 residues. Germline V gives CDR1 KGHSH, CDR2 LQKENI. Trimming at V came to 6 bases and at J to 1 base, leaving 3 bases not matched to a gene. CDR3 nucleotides: TGTGCCAGCTCTCGGGGGGAATCCTACGAGCAGTACTTC. This sequence encodes CASSRGESYEQYF.

The genes are TRBV4-1 and TRBJ2-3, with TRBD2 matching over 8 bases. CDR1 and CDR2 from the germline V gene are MGHRA and YSYEKL. The length of the CDR3 is 16 residues. Trimming took 4 bases from V and 5 from J; bases not matched to a gene: 11. The CDR3 loop is CASSLISGGALDTQYF. CDR3 sequence (DNA): TGCGCCAGCAGCCTTATCTCGGGGGGGGCCTTAGATACGCAGTATTTT.

CDR3 residues: CASSQVPLLGAAGAFF. The CDR3 nucleotides are TGTGCCAGCTCACAAGTCCCTCTCTTAGGGGCCGCGGGAGCTTTCTTT. The V and J genes are TRBV18 and TRBJ1-1, with D tentatively TRBD1 (5 bases). Between the trimmed V and J ends, which lost 4 bases and 10 bases, there was a span of 25 bases. CDR1 is KGHSH, CDR2 LQKENI, per germline. The CDR3 totals 16 residues.

This clone was seen a few times. This chain joins TRBV19 and TRBJ2-5, with 8 nucleotides matching TRBD1. The CDR3 is made up of 13 amino acids. Germline loops: CDR1 LNHDA, CDR2 SQIVND (reference sequence). V gave up 2 bases and J gave up 5 bases; unmatched junction bases: 1. The CDR3 DNA reads as TGTGCCAGTAGTATAAACAGGGGGGAGACCCAGTACTTC. Protein: CASSINRGETQYF.

The rearrangement uses TRBV2 and TRBJ2-4; D possibly uses TRBD1 or TRBD2 (6 bases each). CDR3 length equals 14 residues. Germline V CDR1 and CDR2: SNHLY, FYNNEI. Trimming shortened V by 6 bases and J by 7 bases, and 16 bases separated the two germline ends. CDR3 nucleotides: TGTGCCAGCAGACCCCCTGGGGGGCGGAACATTCAGTACTTC. Translated, it gives CASRPPGGRNIQYF. Full variable domain (remainder filled in from reference TRBV2 and TRBJ2-4): EPEVTQTPSHQVTQMGQEVILRCVPISNHLYFYWYRQILGQKVEFLVSFYNNEISEKSEIFDDQFSVERPDGSNFTLKIRSTKLEDSAMYFCASRPPGGRNIQYFGAGTRLSVL.